This T cell receptor (beta chain) was sequenced for a study of cytomegalovirus exposure and HLA in healthy donors. Study details: Early on, a data release was issued that held 85 million to 95 million unique TCRs from HLA-typed donors. Study results and limitations: Across HLA loci, a later analysis found differing TCR association rates, with DRB1 most and HLA-C fewest. The HLA-A and HLA-B alleles of most subjects were reportedly predicted accurately from TCR beta sequences.

This clone was seen just once. Its antigen is currently unknown. The V end was cut by 2 bases, the J end by 0 bases, with 16 bases between. Looked up from germline, CDR1 is SGHTA and CDR2 is FQGNSA. The CDR3 sequence is 17 residues long. Samples came from healthy bone marrow donors. Use of 60 Vbeta and 13 Jbeta primers characterized the PCR. This table comes from immunoSEQ multiplex PCR, and its TCRdb copy is limited to in-frame clones, with some not included. The table includes about 160,000 clones, over 70% detected once. Sequenced material: PBMCs. This receptor was identified in a woman between 40 and 50 years old in good health and CMV-seropositive. The chain has TRBV7-2 and TRBJ1-2; tentative D call: TRBD1 (6 bases). The CDR3, as DNA: TGTGCCAGCAGCTTACCCCCATACAGGGACACTAACTATGGCTACACCTTC. It yields the protein CASSLPPYRDTNYGYTF.